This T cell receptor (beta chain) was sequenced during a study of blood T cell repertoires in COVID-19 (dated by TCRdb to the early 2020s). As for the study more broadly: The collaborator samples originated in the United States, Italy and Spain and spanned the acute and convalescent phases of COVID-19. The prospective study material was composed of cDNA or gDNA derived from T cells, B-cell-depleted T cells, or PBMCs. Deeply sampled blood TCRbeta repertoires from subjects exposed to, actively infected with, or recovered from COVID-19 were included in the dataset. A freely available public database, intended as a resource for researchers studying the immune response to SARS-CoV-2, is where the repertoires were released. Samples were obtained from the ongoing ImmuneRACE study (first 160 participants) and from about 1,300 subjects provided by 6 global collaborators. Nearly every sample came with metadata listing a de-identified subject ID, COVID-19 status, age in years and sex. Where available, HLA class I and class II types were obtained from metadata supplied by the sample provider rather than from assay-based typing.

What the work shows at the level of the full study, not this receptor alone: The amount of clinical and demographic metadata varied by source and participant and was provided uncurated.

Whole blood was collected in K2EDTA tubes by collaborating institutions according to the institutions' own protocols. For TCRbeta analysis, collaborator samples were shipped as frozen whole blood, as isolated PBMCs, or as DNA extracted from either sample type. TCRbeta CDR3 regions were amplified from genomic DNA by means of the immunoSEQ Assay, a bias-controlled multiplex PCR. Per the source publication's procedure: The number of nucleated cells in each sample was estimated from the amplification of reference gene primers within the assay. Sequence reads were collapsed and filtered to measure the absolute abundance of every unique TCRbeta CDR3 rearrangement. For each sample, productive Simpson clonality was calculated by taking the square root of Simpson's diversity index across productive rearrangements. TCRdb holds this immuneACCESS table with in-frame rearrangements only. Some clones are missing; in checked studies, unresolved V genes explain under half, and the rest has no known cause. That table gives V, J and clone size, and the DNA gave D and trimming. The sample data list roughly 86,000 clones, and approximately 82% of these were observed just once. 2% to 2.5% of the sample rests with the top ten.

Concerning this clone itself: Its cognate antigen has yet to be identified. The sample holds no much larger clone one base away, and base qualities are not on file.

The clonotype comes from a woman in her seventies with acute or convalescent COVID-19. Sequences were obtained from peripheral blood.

The CDR3 corresponds to CASSLTVNTGELFF. The DNA sequence is given as TGCGCCAGCAGCTTGACAGTAAACACCGGGGAGCTGTTTTTT. This chain is built from TRBV5-1 and TRBJ2-2; no D gene can be assigned with confidence. Inclusive of the bounding cysteine and phenylalanine, the CDR3 is 14 residues long. Kept here is only the CDR3 DNA, which spans 42 bases and is read in frame from base 1. The V end loses 1 base and the J end loses 2 bases, and a stretch of 6 bases separates them. From the germline V gene, CDR1 is SGHRS and CDR2 is YFSETQ.